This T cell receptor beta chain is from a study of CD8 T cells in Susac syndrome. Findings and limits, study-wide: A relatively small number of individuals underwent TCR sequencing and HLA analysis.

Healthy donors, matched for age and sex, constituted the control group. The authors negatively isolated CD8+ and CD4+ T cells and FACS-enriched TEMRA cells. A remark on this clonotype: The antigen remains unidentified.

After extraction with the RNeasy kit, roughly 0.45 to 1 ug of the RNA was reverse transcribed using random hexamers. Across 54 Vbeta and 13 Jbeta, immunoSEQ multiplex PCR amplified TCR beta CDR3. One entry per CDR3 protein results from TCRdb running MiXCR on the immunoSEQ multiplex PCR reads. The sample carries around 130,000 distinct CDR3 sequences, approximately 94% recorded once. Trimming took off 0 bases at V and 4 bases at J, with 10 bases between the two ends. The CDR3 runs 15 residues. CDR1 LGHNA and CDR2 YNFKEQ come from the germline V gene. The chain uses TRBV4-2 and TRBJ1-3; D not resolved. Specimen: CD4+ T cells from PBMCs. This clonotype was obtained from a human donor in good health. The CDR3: CASSQDLTTGNTIYF. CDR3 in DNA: TGTGCCAGCAGCCAAGACCTCACGACGGGAAACACCATATATTTT.